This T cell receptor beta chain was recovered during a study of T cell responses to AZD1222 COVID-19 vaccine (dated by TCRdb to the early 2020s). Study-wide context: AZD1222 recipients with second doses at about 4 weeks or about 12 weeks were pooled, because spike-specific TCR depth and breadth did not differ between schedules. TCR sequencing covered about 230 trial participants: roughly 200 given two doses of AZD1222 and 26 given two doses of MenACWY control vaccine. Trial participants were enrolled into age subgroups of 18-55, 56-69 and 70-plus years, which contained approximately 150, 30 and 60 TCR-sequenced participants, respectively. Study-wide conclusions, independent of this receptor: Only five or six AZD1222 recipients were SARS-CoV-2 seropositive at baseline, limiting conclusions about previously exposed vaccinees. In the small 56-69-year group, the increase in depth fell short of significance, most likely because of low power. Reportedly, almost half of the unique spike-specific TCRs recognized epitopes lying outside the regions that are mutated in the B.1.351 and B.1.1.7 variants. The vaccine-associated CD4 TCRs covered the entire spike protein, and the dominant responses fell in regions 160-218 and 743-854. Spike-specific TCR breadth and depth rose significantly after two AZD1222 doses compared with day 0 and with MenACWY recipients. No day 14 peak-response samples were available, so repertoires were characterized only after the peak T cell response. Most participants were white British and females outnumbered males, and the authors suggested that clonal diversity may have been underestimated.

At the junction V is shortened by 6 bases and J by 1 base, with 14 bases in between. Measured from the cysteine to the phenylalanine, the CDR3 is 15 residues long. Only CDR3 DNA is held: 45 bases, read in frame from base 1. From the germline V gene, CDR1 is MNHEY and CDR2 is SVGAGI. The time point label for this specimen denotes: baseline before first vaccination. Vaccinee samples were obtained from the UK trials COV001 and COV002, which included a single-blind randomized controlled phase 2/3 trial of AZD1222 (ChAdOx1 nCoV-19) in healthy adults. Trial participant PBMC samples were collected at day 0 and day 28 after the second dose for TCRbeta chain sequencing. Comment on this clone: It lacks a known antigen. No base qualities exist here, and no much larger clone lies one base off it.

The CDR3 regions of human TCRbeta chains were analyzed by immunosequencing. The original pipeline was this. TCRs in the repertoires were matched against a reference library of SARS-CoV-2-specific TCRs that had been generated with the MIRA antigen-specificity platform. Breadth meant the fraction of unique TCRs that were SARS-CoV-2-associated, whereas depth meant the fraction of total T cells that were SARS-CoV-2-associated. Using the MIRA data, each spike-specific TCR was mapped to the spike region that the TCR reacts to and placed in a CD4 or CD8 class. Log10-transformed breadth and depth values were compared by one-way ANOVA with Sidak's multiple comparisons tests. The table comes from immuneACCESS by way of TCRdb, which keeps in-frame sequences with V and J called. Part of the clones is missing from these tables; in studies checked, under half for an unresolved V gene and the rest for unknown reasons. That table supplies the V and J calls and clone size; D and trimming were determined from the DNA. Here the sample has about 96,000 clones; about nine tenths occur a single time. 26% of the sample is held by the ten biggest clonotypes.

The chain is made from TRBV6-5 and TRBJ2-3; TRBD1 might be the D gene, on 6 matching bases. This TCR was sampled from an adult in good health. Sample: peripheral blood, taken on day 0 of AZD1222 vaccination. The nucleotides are TGTGCCAGCAGCCCAAGACAGGCAGGCACAGATACGCAGTATTTT. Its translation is CASSPRQAGTDTQYF.